These 22 T cell receptor beta chains share one sample of origin, sequenced in a study of beta chain features in type 1 diabetes (dated by TCRdb to the late 2010s). What the study reported, not specific to this receptor: A moderate but significant shortening of TCRB CDR3 length was observed in type 1 diabetes patients in all four CD4+ subsets.

Their antigens remain unidentified. Libraries came from the immunoSEQ multiplex PCR assay. The High Capacity cDNA Reverse Transcription Kit was used to reverse transcribe all of the isolated RNA, meaning that expressed TCRB transcripts were what got sequenced. TCRdb stores this immuneACCESS table with in-frame sequences only. Part of the clones is absent; in the studies checked, under half of the shortfall reflects unresolved V genes, and no reason is known for the rest. In this sample the table shows roughly 180,000 clones, roughly 8% of which occur a single time. The ten largest clones take up approximately 0.54% of the sample. Sequencing was carried out using central memory CD4+ T cells from blood. The receptor source for this set is a man younger than 35 with type 1 diabetes.

The sample holds a few counts of this clone. The V call is TRBV14, the J call TRBJ1-2; D call uncertain. This CDR3 has 14 amino acids. Between the trimmed V and J ends, which lost 1 base and 8 bases, there was a span of 14 bases. Germline-derived CDR1 and CDR2 are SGHDN and FVKESK. The CDR3 loop reads CASSQGVNGGGYTF. The CDR3, as DNA: TGTGCCAGCAGCCAAGGGGTCAATGGCGGCGGCTACACCTTC.

The DNA for the CDR3 is TGCAGCGTTCAGGCCAACACTGAAGCTTTCTTT. Residues: CSVQANTEAFF. This chain connects TRBV29-1 to TRBJ1-1, with D hard to call. This CDR3 comprises 11 residues. Deletions cut 5 bases from V and 2 bases from J, with 6 bases between. Germline V gives CDR1 SQVTM, CDR2 ANQGSEA.

The CDR3 sequence: CACGPGGYEQYF. DNA of the CDR3: TGTGCCTGCGGGCCAGGGGGCTACGAGCAGTACTTC. This chain uses TRBV30 with TRBJ2-7; 7 nucleotides line up with TRBD1. Germline CDR1 and CDR2: GTSNPN and SVGIG (reference sequence). Unmatched junction bases numbered 5, after V lost 6 bases and J lost 3 bases. The CDR3 contains 12 residues.

This clone occurred a few times. The chain links TRBV18 to TRBJ2-5, with 11 bases that match TRBD1. The CDR3 has 13 amino acids. The junction had 2 bases not matched to a gene; V was cut back by 6 bases and J by 5 bases. Germline lookup yields CDR1 KGHSH and CDR2 LQKENI. This CDR3 is CASSGTGGETQYF. The CDR3 nucleotides read TGTGCCAGCTCCGGGACAGGGGGTGAGACCCAGTACTTC.

This clone was counted between two and nine times. The chain combines TRBV30 with TRBJ2-2, with a weak D call TRBD1 (6 bases). The V end was cut by 5 bases, the J end by 5 bases, with 18 bases between. This CDR3 spans 15 amino acids. The germline gives CDR1 GTSNPN, CDR2 SVGIG (reference sequence). The CDR3 here is CAWARPGHRTGELFF. In DNA, the CDR3 is TGTGCCTGGGCCAGGCCGGGACACCGAACCGGGGAGCTGTTTTTT.

This clone was observed at least ten times. The chain links TRBV5-4 to TRBJ1-2; 9 bases are shared with TRBD1. The CDR3 has 15 amino acids. CDR1 is SGHNT and CDR2 is YYREEE in the germline V gene (reference sequence). Trimming took 0 bases from V and 8 from J; bases not matched to a gene: 8. The CDR3 DNA sequence: TGTGCCAGCAGCTTGGGGGGACAGGGTACAGGGGGCTACACCTTC. Its translation: CASSLGGQGTGGYTF.

The table lists this clone with a few counts. The rearrangement links TRBV5-1 to TRBJ2-2; 7 bases are shared with TRBD2. J gave up 4 bases and V 4 bases, and 10 bases lay outside the gene matches. CDR3 length: 16 residues. Looked up from germline, CDR1 is SGHRS and CDR2 is YFSETQ. In nucleotides, the CDR3 is TGCGCCAGCAGCCCGGGGAGGGCCTTGGGCACCGGGGAGCTGTTTTTT. It translates to CASSPGRALGTGELFF.

V usage is TRBV19 and J usage is TRBJ2-2, with D tentatively TRBD2 (6 bases). Between the trimmed V and J ends, which lost 3 bases and 6 bases, there was a span of 14 bases. Germline CDR1 and CDR2: LNHDA and SQIVND (reference sequence). The length of the CDR3 is 15 residues. DNA of the CDR3: TGTGCCAGTAGTATCCCGGGAGCAAGCTCCGGGGAGCTGTTTTTT. Its translation: CASSIPGASSGELFF. Full variable domain (rest looked up from reference TRBV19 and TRBJ2-2): DGGITQSPKYLFRKEGQNVTLSCEQNLNHDAMYWYRQDPGQGLRLIYYSQIVNDFQKGDIAEGYSVSREKKESFPLTVTSAQKNPTAFYLCASSIPGASSGELFFGEGSRLTVL.

This clone was detected many times. V and J are TRBV6-6 and TRBJ2-1; 7 nucleotides align to TRBD1. CDR1 is MNHNY, CDR2 SVGAGI, per germline (reference sequence). With V trimmed by 8 bases and J by 5 bases, 6 bases remained unmatched. This CDR3 has 13 amino acids. CDR3 coding DNA: TGTGCCAGCCGAGGAACAGGGGACAATGAGCAGTTCTTC. Its protein product is CASRGTGDNEQFF.

This clone has at least ten counts. CDR3 residues: CSVVEGPGELFF. Here the CDR3 DNA reads TGCAGCGTTGTGGAGGGACCCGGGGAGCTGTTTTTT. V and J are TRBV29-1 and TRBJ2-2; perhaps TRBD2 as D (6 bases). V was clipped by 4 bases and J by 6 bases, with 9 bases between them. CDR1 and CDR2 from the germline V gene are SQVTM and ANQGSEA. There are 12 residues in the CDR3.

The chain has TRBV5-1 and TRBJ2-7; a weak D match, TRBD2 (6 bases). V dropped 4 bases and J dropped 7 bases, with 15 bases sitting between them. The CDR3 is 13 amino acids. The germline V gene encodes CDR1 SGHRS and CDR2 YFSETQ. The CDR3 reads CASSPTGGREQYF. The CDR3 DNA follows: TGCGCCAGCAGCCCTACCGGGGGTAGGGAGCAGTACTTC.

This clone was counted a few times. V gene TRBV30 combines with J gene TRBJ2-2; 14 nucleotides line up with TRBD2. The trim removed 4 bases at V and 4 bases at J, leaving 2 bases unmatched. Per the germline V gene, CDR1 is GTSNPN and CDR2 is SVGIG (reference sequence). This CDR3 has 15 amino acids. This CDR3 is CAWKTSGGGTGELFF. Here the CDR3 DNA reads TGTGCCTGGAAGACTAGCGGGGGGGGCACCGGGGAGCTGTTTTTT.

J is TRBJ2-7 and V is TRBV28; 8 nucleotides match TRBD2. The germline gives CDR1 MDHEN, CDR2 SYDVKM. With V trimmed by 6 bases and J by 5 bases, 6 bases remained unmatched. The CDR3 is made up of 13 amino acids. CDR3 residues: CASSPPGGHEQYF. CDR3 DNA: TGTGCCAGCAGCCCACCGGGAGGGCACGAGCAGTACTTC.

The chain carries TRBV7-9 and TRBJ2-7, with D possibly matching TRBD2 (5 bases). Germline V lookup: CDR1 SEHNR, CDR2 FQNEAQ (reference sequence). Trimming took 0 bases from V and 9 from J, leaving 21 bases between them. The CDR3 has 16 amino acids. The CDR3 DNA reads as TGTGCCAGCAGCTTAGCTGGGGTAGGACCCCAAGCGGCGCAGTACTTC. Translated, it gives CASSLAGVGPQAAQYF.

This clone was seen many times. The chain carries TRBV4-3 and TRBJ1-6, with D unclear. The V end was cut by 0 bases, the J end by 14 bases, with 11 bases between. The V gene's germline CDR1 is LGHNA and CDR2 YSLEER. CDR3 length: 13 amino acids. CDR3 sequence: CASSQEVLGALHF. In DNA form, the CDR3 reads TGCGCCAGCAGCCAAGAGGTCCTCGGTGCCCTCCACTTT.

This clone was observed a handful of times. The rearrangement links TRBV10-3 to TRBJ1-6; 7 nucleotides line up with TRBD1. Trimming took 8 bases from V and 5 from J; bases not matched to a gene: 9. The length of the CDR3 is 15 residues. Germline V gene data show CDR1 as ENHRY and CDR2 as SYGVKD. Here the CDR3 reads CAIGIRGGDNSPLHF. DNA for the CDR3: TGTGCCATCGGTATCAGAGGGGGCGATAATTCACCCCTCCACTTT.

J is TRBJ1-2 and V is TRBV7-8; D uncertain. The CDR3 is 14 amino acids. With 5 bases removed from V and 3 bases from J, the gap between germline ends came to 13 bases. The germline gives CDR1 SGHVS, CDR2 FQNEAQ. The CDR3 nucleotides are TGTGCCAGCAGCGCGGGTCTGCAGGACTATGGCTACACCTTC. Residues: CASSAGLQDYGYTF.

This clone came up a few times. V gene TRBV7-2 combines with J gene TRBJ2-7, with 13 bases that match TRBD2. This CDR3 has 16 amino acids. CDR1 SGHTA and CDR2 FQGNSA come from the germline V gene. V lost 4 bases and J lost 4; bases outside the gene matches: 7. This chain's CDR3 is CASSSTWTSGSYEQYF. For the CDR3, the DNA is TGTGCCAGCAGCTCGACTTGGACTAGCGGGAGTTACGAGCAGTACTTC.

Concerning this clone itself: Within the sample, other DNA sequences also encode this same CDR3. The chain has TRBV19 and TRBJ2-1, with TRBD2 matching 11 bases. Germline V gives CDR1 LNHDA, CDR2 SQIVND (reference sequence). After removal of 5 bases from V and 3 bases from J, the junction contained 6 bases not matched to a gene. The CDR3 has 16 residues. The CDR3 protein is CASSPPGTSGYNEQFF. CDR3 nucleotide sequence: TGTGCCAGTAGTCCTCCCGGGACTAGCGGCTACAATGAGCAGTTCTTC.

With regard to this clone: Within the sample, other DNA sequences also encode this same CDR3. The V gene is TRBV18, the J gene TRBJ1-5, with 9 bases that match TRBD1. The CDR3 is 14 residues long. After removal of 6 bases from V and 7 bases from J, the junction contained 7 bases not matched to a gene. Germline CDR1 reads KGHSH; CDR2 reads LQKENI. For the CDR3, the DNA is TGTGCCAGCTCCCCCGGGACAGGGAACCAGCCCCAGCATTTT. This gives the protein CASSPGTGNQPQHF.

The chain employs TRBV2 and TRBJ2-7; 7 positions match TRBD1. The V segment lost 7 bases and the J segment 5 bases; nucleotides outside the gene matches: 11. The CDR3 contains 14 residues. Germline lookup yields CDR1 SNHLY and CDR2 FYNNEI. The CDR3 sequence: CASTPQGDGNEQYF. As DNA, the CDR3 is TGTGCCAGCACCCCCCAGGGGGACGGAAACGAGCAGTACTTC.

The genes are TRBV28 and TRBJ2-7, with D possibly TRBD1 on 5 matching bases. Germline V CDR1 and CDR2: MDHEN, SYDVKM. There are 15 residues in the CDR3. The ends were cut back, 3 bases at V and 0 bases at J, with 12 bases in the middle. CDR3 sequence: CASSFSTGASYEQYF. The CDR3 DNA follows: TGTGCCAGCAGTTTCAGCACAGGTGCCTCCTACGAGCAGTACTTC.